The 25 T cell receptor beta chains below all came from one sample that was sequenced in a study of blood T cell repertoires in COVID-19. Sequencing used immunoSEQ multiplex PCR; TCRdb keeps in-frame clones, though not all of them. The sample contains fewer than 45,000 clones, about nine tenths of which appear only once. The sequenced sample consisted of peripheral blood. All receptors derive from a woman in her twenties or thirties in a cohort sampled during active COVID-19.

This chain joins TRBV7-9 and TRBJ2-5; TRBD2 aligns across 9 bases. CDR3 length: 15 amino acids. V gave up 3 bases and J gave up 0 bases; unmatched junction bases: 2. Germline CDR1 and CDR2: SEHNR and FQNEAQ (reference sequence). This CDR3 is CASSFWTSDQETQYF. The CDR3 nucleotides are TGTGCCAGCAGCTTCTGGACTAGCGACCAAGAGACCCAGTACTTC.

This chain joins TRBV9 and TRBJ1-5; 12 nucleotides agree with TRBD1. Germline V lookup: CDR1 SGDLS, CDR2 YYNGEE. The J segment lost 1 base and the V segment lost 3 bases, leaving 2 bases of the junction unmatched. This CDR3 is 16 amino acids long. The CDR3 coding sequence is TGTGCCAGCAGCGCCGGGACAGGGGGCAGCAATCAGCCCCAGCATTTT. Translated: CASSAGTGGSNQPQHF.

The chain has TRBV30 and TRBJ1-2, with 9 bases that match TRBD1. This CDR3 spans 12 amino acids. V dropped 7 bases and J dropped 6; count of bases not matched to a gene: 6. Germline loops: CDR1 GTSNPN, CDR2 SVGIG (reference sequence). Here the CDR3 reads CAFQQGADGYTF. DNA for the CDR3: TGTGCCTTCCAACAGGGGGCGGATGGCTACACCTTC.

The rearrangement links TRBV6-6 to TRBJ1-4; perhaps TRBD1 as D (5 bases). V lost 6 bases and J lost 8, with 16 bases in between. The germline V gene encodes CDR1 MNHNY and CDR2 SVGAGI (reference sequence). The CDR3 is 14 residues long. CDR3 nucleotide sequence: TGTGCCAGCAGGCTTGATCGGGGGAGAGAAAAACTGTTTTTT. As protein: CASRLDRGREKLFF.

This rearrangement joins TRBV5-4 to TRBJ2-7; tentative D call: TRBD2 (6 bases). Germline CDR1 SGHNT, CDR2 YYREEE (reference sequence). The CDR3 is 14 amino acids. The ends were cut back, 4 bases at V and 2 bases at J, with 13 bases in the middle. The DNA of the CDR3 is TGTGCCAGCAGCCAAGATAGCGGTACCTACGAGCAGTACTTC. This translates into CASSQDSGTYEQYF.

The rearrangement joins TRBV30 to TRBJ2-1; D unclear. Germline values: CDR1 GTSNPN, CDR2 SVGIG (reference sequence). The CDR3 contains 13 residues. The germline V and J ends were trimmed by 0 bases and 8 bases, with 11 bases remaining between them. CDR3 sequence (DNA): TGTGCCTGGAGTGTACCCCCCCGGTATGAGCAGTTCTTC. Its protein is CAWSVPPRYEQFF. The complete variable domain, with remaining parts taken from reference TRBV30 and TRBJ2-1, reads SQTIHQWPATLVQPVGSPLSLECTVEGTSNPNLYWYRQAAGRGLQLLFYSVGIGQISSEVPQNLSASRPQDRQFILSSKKLLLSDSGFYLCAWSVPPRYEQFFGPGTRLTVL.

The rearrangement joins TRBV6-5 to TRBJ2-1; D perhaps matches TRBD2 (7 bases). This CDR3 spans 14 amino acids. The germline V gene encodes CDR1 MNHEY and CDR2 SVGAGI. The ends were cut back, 3 bases at V and 8 bases at J, with 14 bases in the middle. This CDR3 is CASSYTGGRYEQFF. As DNA, the CDR3 is TGTGCCAGCAGTTATACCGGGGGGCGGTATGAGCAGTTCTTC.

As for this clone: Compared with germline, one end of the junction differs, possibly owing to a read error. This chain links TRBV25-1 with TRBJ1-1; 7 nucleotides align to TRBD1. Germline CDR1 reads MGHDK; CDR2 reads SYGVNS. The CDR3 has 16 residues. The CDR3 DNA follows: TGTGCCAGCAGTGAATGGGGACCAGGGGGAAAAACTGAGGCTTTCTTT. This encodes CASSEWGPGGKTEAFF. Full variable domain (rest looked up from reference TRBV25-1 and TRBJ1-1): EADIYQTPRYLVIGTGKKITLECSQTMGHDKMYWYQQDPGMELHLIHYSYGVNSTEKGDLSSESTVSRIRTEHFPLTLESARPSHTSQYLCASSEWGPGGKTEAFFGQGTRLTVV.

The rearrangement links TRBV5-6 to TRBJ2-3; perhaps TRBD1 as D (6 bases). The CDR3 sequence is 13 residues long. CDR1 is SGHDT, CDR2 YYEEEE, per germline. Trimming left V 2 bases short and J 5 bases short, with 9 bases between. CDR3 residues: CASSFPGEDTQYF. The CDR3 DNA sequence: TGTGCCAGCAGCTTCCCAGGGGAAGATACGCAGTATTTT.

This clone was detected once. V and J are TRBV19 and TRBJ1-4; 7 bases fit TRBD1. Unmatched junction bases numbered 2, after V lost 7 bases and J lost 0 bases. This CDR3 contains 14 residues. In germline, CDR1 is LNHDA, CDR2 SQIVND (reference sequence). CDR3: CASNRGATNEKLFF. The CDR3 nucleotides read TGTGCCAGTAACAGGGGAGCAACTAATGAAAAACTGTTTTTT.

This clone showed up just once. This rearrangement joins TRBV6-2 or TRBV6-3 to TRBJ2-3; maybe TRBD1 (5 bases). V was shortened by 4 bases and J by 6 bases, with 5 bases between the two germline ends. There are 11 residues in the CDR3. Germline CDR1 is MNHEY and CDR2 is SVGEGT. CDR3 sequence (DNA): TGTGCCAGCAGTTGGGGCGATACGCAGTATTTT. It translates to CASSWGDTQYF.

CDR3 in amino acids: CASSPGTSYEQYF. CDR3 DNA: TGTGCCAGCAGCCCTGGGACTTCCTACGAGCAGTACTTC. The chain combines TRBV7-2 with TRBJ2-7, with D perhaps TRBD2 (6 bases). Looked up from germline, CDR1 is SGHTA and CDR2 is FQGNSA. This CDR3 is built from 13 residues. Between the trimmed V and J ends, which lost 5 bases and 1 base, there was a span of 9 bases.

The chain is built from TRBV12-1 and TRBJ1-5. TRBV12-1 is labeled a pseudogene. The CDR3 extends over 15 amino acids. CDR3 DNA sequence: TGTGCCAGCAGCGACTCTAGCTATAGCAATCAGCCCCAGCATTTT. This codes for CASSDSSYSNQPQHF.

The chain recombines TRBV19 with TRBJ1-5; D not resolved. Germline CDR1 and CDR2: LNHDA and SQIVND (reference sequence). The CDR3 consists of 12 residues. Trimming stripped 3 bases from V and 4 bases from J, with 4 bases between. This CDR3 reads CASSIRNQPQHF. CDR3 DNA sequence: TGTGCCAGTAGTATCCGGAATCAGCCCCAGCATTTT. Filled out from reference TRBV19 and TRBJ1-5, the complete variable domain reads DGGITQSPKYLFRKEGQNVTLSCEQNLNHDAMYWYRQDPGQGLRLIYYSQIVNDFQKGDIAEGYSVSREKKESFPLTVTSAQKNPTAFYLCASSIRNQPQHFGDGTRLSIL.

The chain combines TRBV28 with TRBJ2-3; 7 bases align to TRBD1. V shed 7 bases, J shed 9 bases, and the junction held 16 bases outside the gene matches. This CDR3 has 15 residues. The V gene's germline CDR1 is MDHEN and CDR2 SYDVKM. The CDR3 reads CASNSGTALVETQYF. The CDR3 DNA is TGTGCCAGCAACTCCGGGACAGCCCTAGTAGAGACGCAGTATTTT.

The chain employs TRBV10-2 and TRBJ2-1, with 7 bases matching TRBD2. The germline V gene encodes CDR1 WSHSY and CDR2 SAAADI. With 6 bases clipped from V and 6 bases from J, the junction kept 11 bases outside the gene matches. This CDR3 spans 15 amino acids. CDR3 DNA sequence: TGCGCCAGCAGGGGAGGACTAGGCCTAGCCAATGAGCAGTTCTTC. It translates to CASRGGLGLANEQFF.

V gene TRBV5-4 combines with J gene TRBJ2-3; no clear D. Trimming left V 3 bases short and J 0 bases short, with 8 bases between. This CDR3 comprises 14 residues. Germline loops: CDR1 SGHNT, CDR2 YYREEE (reference sequence). This chain's CDR3 is CASSSSGSTDTQYF. Here the CDR3 DNA reads TGTGCCAGCAGCTCGTCCGGGAGCACAGATACGCAGTATTTT.

The chain links TRBV6-1 to TRBJ1-1; D is possibly TRBD1 (6 bases). Trimming took 0 bases from V and 5 from J, leaving 19 bases between them. The CDR3 has 17 amino acids. Per germline, CDR1 MNHNS and CDR2 SASEGT. This CDR3 reads CASSEAYGRGEGTEAFF. The CDR3 nucleotides read TGTGCCAGCAGTGAAGCGTATGGCAGGGGAGAGGGGACTGAAGCTTTCTTT.

The rearrangement links TRBV25-1 to TRBJ1-1, with 8 bases identical to TRBD1. CDR3 length: 15 amino acids. Germline V CDR1 and CDR2: MGHDK, SYGVNS. V shed 4 bases, J shed 3 bases, and the junction held 7 bases outside the gene matches. CDR3 in DNA: TGTGCCAGCAGTGGCTCGCAGACAGGGGACACTGAAGCTTTCTTT. Its protein is CASSGSQTGDTEAFF.

This chain connects TRBV2 to TRBJ2-3, with a tentative D call TRBD2 (5 bases). Between the trimmed V and J ends, which lost 5 bases and 4 bases, there was a span of 13 bases. Germline-derived CDR1 and CDR2 are SNHLY and FYNNEI. The CDR3 runs 14 residues. The CDR3 spells CASSWGGSADTQYF. CDR3 sequence (DNA): TGTGCCAGCAGTTGGGGTGGGAGTGCAGATACGCAGTATTTT.

The chain joins TRBV7-2 to TRBJ2-3, with 9 nucleotides matching TRBD2. Germline lookup yields CDR1 SGHTA and CDR2 FQGNSA. Unmatched junction bases numbered 9, after V lost 4 bases and J lost 7 bases. The CDR3 is made up of 15 amino acids. The CDR3 region has the DNA TGTGCCAGCAGCTGGGAGCAGGCGGGAGGGAATACGCAGTATTTT. The encoded protein is CASSWEQAGGNTQYF.

This chain uses TRBV11-3 with TRBJ2-7; D might be TRBD2 (6 bases). The CDR3 extends over 14 amino acids. V lost 3 bases to trimming and J lost 0 bases, with 9 bases between them. The germline gives CDR1 SGHNT, CDR2 YENEEA. CDR3 in DNA: TGTGCCAGCAGCTTGGGGGGTGACTCCTACGAGCAGTACTTC. It codes for CASSLGGDSYEQYF.

This chain links TRBV7-9 with TRBJ2-5; 7 positions match TRBD1. The CDR3 length is 14 residues. Germline CDR1 reads SEHNR; CDR2 reads FQNEAQ (reference sequence). The V segment lost 6 bases and the J segment 4 bases; nucleotides outside the gene matches: 8. CDR3 loop: CASSLTGTVETQYF. CDR3 DNA: TGTGCCAGCAGTCTGACCGGGACAGTAGAGACCCAGTACTTC. Variable domain in full (rest from reference TRBV7-9 and TRBJ2-5): DTGVSQNPRHKITKRGQNVTFRCDPISEHNRLYWYRQTLGQGPEFLTYFQNEAQLEKSRLLSDRFSAERPKGSFSTLEIQRTEQGDSAMYLCASSLTGTVETQYFGPGTRLLVL.

The V call is TRBV6-1, the J call TRBJ2-7; 7 nucleotides align to TRBD1. The CDR3 extends over 16 amino acids. Losses at the gene ends were 2 bases for V and 0 bases for J; bases not matched to a gene: 7. The germline CDR1 and CDR2 sequences are MNHNS and SASEGT. The CDR3 region has the DNA TGTGCCAGCAGTGAATTAGGACAGGCTCTCTCCTACGAGCAGTACTTC. Translating gives CASSELGQALSYEQYF.

The chain has TRBV27 and TRBJ1-2; no reliable D call. Trimming shortened V by 4 bases and J by 0 bases, and 9 bases separated the two germline ends. The germline V gene encodes CDR1 MNHEY and CDR2 SMNVEV (reference sequence). This CDR3 region has 14 residues. The CDR3 protein is CASSSSETNYGYTF. The CDR3 region has the DNA TGTGCCAGCAGTTCTAGCGAGACTAACTATGGCTACACCTTC.